This TCR beta chain was profiled in a study of cytomegalovirus exposure and HLA in healthy donors (TCRdb year 2017). Context from the whole study: In an earlier analysis of 587 of the donors, around 300 Gb of sequence data and just under 120 million unique TCR beta sequences from 150 million to 200 million T cells were reported. About 310 gigabases of sequencing data and 78 million or so unique TCR sequences were included in an early release covering 500 to 750 HLA-typed donors. Class I and class II HLA loci were covered by the typing at four-digit resolution. The T cell repertoires of some 670 subjects were profiled by immunosequencing and related to cytomegalovirus serostatus. All discovery cohort repertoires had been generated using a single sequencing platform. To study patterns of TCR occurrence, a later analysis re-analyzed previously published TCR beta repertoires from 600 to 750 donors and added high-resolution HLA genotyping. A separate validation cohort of about 110 different subjects was used in addition to the approximately 700-subject first cohort. The study aimed to test whether cataloging public T cell receptors could reveal signatures of past pathogen exposure. In a later genetic analysis, genome-wide SNP genotypes for about three fifths of the roughly 670 donors were used, and that subset was treated as a discovery cohort. On average, 235,054 unique TCR beta nucleotide sequences were sequenced per donor among 300 to 500 genotyped donors of the cohort, with roughly 18% of those sequences being non-productive. In an earlier analysis of 500 to 650 of the donors, high-throughput TCR beta sequencing was used to judge whether each TCR beta V gene segment behaved as functional or pseudogenic. Rather than using new phenotypic data, the later analysis identified candidate immune exposures from TCR beta sequences and from how often those sequences occurred across donors. Of the roughly 410 genotyped donors, 75% to 85% were placed in the genetic ancestry cluster associated with self-reported Caucasian donors. Typing coverage differed by locus: A, B, C, DRB1 and DQB1 were typed in about 629-630 donors, DQA1 in about 560, DPA1 in some 600, and DPB1 in around 490. High-throughput TCR immunosequencing, statistical association of individual TCRs with disease status, and machine learning were combined to predict cytomegalovirus infection status. Alongside the repertoire data, information on donor age, sex, ethnicity and CMV serostatus was compiled. A handful of DR-DQ haplotypes were handled as single units for association and clustering because linkage in the cohort was strong.

General conclusions and limits of the study: Roughly uniform sequencing depth across donors was assumed in presence/absence analyses, although this assumption may not hold. In a later analysis, HLA-associated TCR beta chains were found to be more clonally expanded and to have lower generation probabilities than equally common non-associated chains. Most CMV-associated TCR beta chains appeared to be HLA-restricted in a later analysis, and the HLA associations seemed to be driven largely by CMV exposure. Some IMGT-functional V segments, including TRBV6-2 and TRBV6-3, could not be distinguished by the 87-base-pair reads and were therefore excluded. Three of the identified cytomegalovirus-associated TCR beta chains were confirmed in vitro to be specific for cytomegalovirus antigens. Immune exposure information for the cohort was limited to CMV serostatus. A further reported finding was that TCR beta sequences accurately predicted the HLA-A and HLA-B alleles for most subjects in the first cohort. In a later analysis, the rate of TCR association differed among HLA loci, with DRB1 alleles having the most associated TCRs and HLA-C alleles having the fewest. The earlier analysis of around 600 of the donors excluded about 16 rarely observed V segments, including chromosome 9 orphons, because counts were too low. Strong co-occurrence of HLA alleles, especially DR and DQ, made assigning TCR associations to individual alleles difficult. In a later genetic analysis, a missense DCLRE1C variant was associated with V-gene and J-gene trimming of TCR beta chains, and the association was replicated in an independent cohort. Most TCR sequences were seen in very few donors, while some public TCRs were found in many individuals. A group of highly shared sequence variants was considered likely to be a technical artifact of the sequencing pipeline. The cohort was sequenced for TCR beta chains only, and without alpha or paired-chain data the features that could be detected were limited. Linkage disequilibrium might explain the correlated functional status among segregating V segments, but an unknown experimental factor could not be ruled out. According to a later analysis, parvovirus B19, influenza, CMV and Epstein-Barr virus appeared linked to several top co-occurrence clusters. HLA typing was unavailable for some donors at each locus, so association tests used only the typed subset. A total of 164 TCR beta chains were listed by the study as associated with cytomegalovirus. A later genetic analysis reported fewer N-insertions in productive TCRs among donors in an Asian-associated ancestry cluster than the 666-donor mean. Broadly in line with IMGT annotations, most TCR beta V segments showed up in productive rearrangements about 90% or about 30% of the time in an earlier analysis of some 590 of the donors. In both the original and validation cohorts, the classifier was reported to diagnose cytomegalovirus status with high specificity and sensitivity. A later analysis associated about 17,000 TCR beta sequences with specific HLA alleles at a false discovery rate of 0.05. According to the authors, the approach could potentially be generalized to other disease states and immunological phenotypes.

As for this clone: Its target antigen remains unknown. Qualities for individual bases were not recorded, and no much larger clone is one base off.

Taken from the germline V gene, the CDR1 and CDR2 loops are MDHEN and SYDVKM. The CDR3 spans 13 residues, from the cysteine through the phenylalanine. Solely the CDR3 DNA is kept, with 39 bases framed from the first base. V is shortened by 2 bases, J by 6 bases, and the region joining them spans 8 bases. The cohort consisted of 650 to 850 healthy bone marrow donors. All cohort members were sampled while nominally healthy, although unrecorded immune exposures were likely present. The donor was CMV seronegative and was included in the group of a few hundred seronegative cohort members. Every donor gave a peripheral blood sample, and the peripheral blood mononuclear cells from that sample were used for TCR beta sequencing. The Qiagen DNeasy Blood Extraction Kit was used to extract genomic DNA from the blood cell samples. The method behind the library was the immunoSEQ multiplex PCR assay. A mixture of 60 forward primers for TCR Vbeta segments and 13 reverse primers for TCR Jbeta segments was used in the multiplex PCR. The CDR3 region of rearranged TCR beta genes was amplified from genomic DNA with a multiplex PCR assay. Amplified TCR beta libraries were sequenced as 87-base-pair reads on the Illumina HiSeq System. Per the source publication's procedure: A later analysis counted tens of millions of unique TCR beta chains across the 550 to 800 repertoires, and roughly 10 million of these chains were shared by at least two donors. Raw reads were error-corrected and collapsed into unique sequences by a nearest-neighbor algorithm in which closely related sequences were merged to remove PCR and sequencing errors. Alignment of CDR3 sequences to IMGT reference sequences was used to assign V, D and J gene segments. For a sequence to be retained, a match of at least six nucleotides to both a V gene segment and a J gene segment was required. A rearrangement counted as productive if the CDR3 had no stop codons and remained in frame with V and J, and every other rearrangement counted as non-productive. CDR3 was defined according to IMGT convention as the region running from the second conserved V-encoded cysteine to the conserved J-encoded phenylalanine. Sequences without an unambiguous match to a single V gene segment were excluded from the earlier analysis of a few hundred of the donors. In an earlier analysis of approximately 500 of the donors, a V segment was called functional when productive rearrangements were above 56.7%, and segregating when the standard deviation between donors exceeded 5%. A statistical classification framework was developed to diagnose cytomegalovirus status using the catalog of TCR beta chain sequences. In a later analysis, V and J genes were assigned by comparing TCR nucleotide sequences against IMGT/GENE-DB human TR gene sequences. A later analysis assigned CDR3 sequences and most-parsimonious VDJ recombination scenarios with the TCRdist pipeline. In a later analysis, every TCR beta chain was defined by the combination of its CDR3 amino acid sequence and its V-gene family, and reads without a unique V-gene family were dropped. A later analysis removed 600 or so highly shared, low-generation-probability nucleotide sequences to deal with suspected cross-contamination and a sequencing artifact. In a later analysis, a clonal expansion index was calculated for each public chain from normalized within-repertoire ranks of inferred template counts. In a later analysis, generation probabilities were computed using a VDJ recombination model fitted to out-of-frame rearrangements, and the results were checked against IGoR. A later analysis scored TCR-TCR, TCR-HLA and TCR-CMV co-occurrence with hypergeometric tests, applying a repertoire-size bias correction to TCR pairs. False discovery rates were estimated in a later analysis by permuting HLA or CMV assignments 20 times. In a later analysis, co-occurring TCRs were grouped using DBSCAN, with TCRdist sequence similarity added in when clustering inside HLA-allele-positive subsets. Co-occurrence clustering excluded repertoires with fewer than 30,000 or more than 120,000 public chains, plus five with anomalous nucleotide sharing. In TCRdb, the immuneACCESS table is reduced to in-frame sequences with V and J assigned. These tables do not hold every clone; where another copy was compared, an unresolved V gene accounts for under half, and the others remain unexplained. V, J and clone size reflect that table, while D and trimming were determined from the DNA. The table for this sample lists 150,000 to 200,000 clones; 86% of them were counted only once. The ten largest clones add up to almost 2% of the sample.

The chain is assembled from TRBV28 and TRBJ2-1; the D gene is unclear. The material sequenced was PBMCs. This clonotype originated in a woman between 18 and 29 years old in good health and CMV-seronegative. The CDR3 sequence is CASSLGQINEQFF. The base sequence is TGTGCCAGCAGTTTAGGGCAGATCAATGAGCAGTTCTTC.